The clone carrying this TCR beta chain was found many times. V gave up 4 bases and J gave up 3 bases; unmatched junction bases: 9. Per the germline V gene, CDR1 is LNHNV and CDR2 is YYDKDF (reference sequence). This CDR3 has 16 amino acids. CDR3-region Arm-PCR and iRepertoire HTBI primers produced the TCR beta libraries. TCRdb reprocessed the multiplex PCR reads with MiXCR, giving one entry per CDR3 protein. Of over 350,000 distinct CDR3 sequences in the sample, 11% to 15% are singletons; the top ten hold approximately 19%. The time point here: newly diagnosed GD, antithyroid drugs for less than 3 months. The TCR library was made from RNA that had been extracted from PBMCs in TRIzol. The entry originates in a study of regulatory T cells in long-lasting Graves disease. This sample was also put to use in a study of T cells in Graves' hyperthyroidism and ophthalmopathy.

Source: peripheral blood mononuclear cells (PBMCs), taken at new diagnosis, from a patient treated with antithyroid drugs. V and J are TRBV15 and TRBJ1-3, with 7 bases aligning to TRBD1. The sequence was collected from a woman between 50 and 59 years old with Graves disease. The chain's CDR3 is CATSTRTGDLGNTIYF. The CDR3 nucleotides are TGTGCCACCAGCACTCGGACAGGAGACCTTGGAAACACCATATATTTT.